The 26 T cell receptor beta chains below were found in one sample sequenced in a study of shared clonotypes between healthy human individuals. Assay used: immunoSEQ multiplex PCR; TCRdb lists only in-frame clones, some missing. The sample shows about 710,000 clones, about two thirds of them seen only once. The sequenced sample consisted of memory CD4+ T cells sorted from blood. Subset noted: CD45RA-negative fraction. The receptors come from a young woman in good health.

V usage is TRBV28 and J usage is TRBJ1-3; 7 nucleotides line up with TRBD1. V lost 2 bases, J lost 2 bases, and 9 bases stayed unmatched. CDR3 length: 17 residues. Germline CDR1 reads MDHEN; CDR2 reads SYDVKM. In nucleotides, the CDR3 is TGTGCCAGCAGTTTAACCACCTACAGGGGACCTGGAAACACCATATATTTT. It specifies CASSLTTYRGPGNTIYF.

This rearrangement joins TRBV28 to TRBJ2-7; D is perhaps TRBD1 (6 bases). The CDR3 is 17 residues long. Germline CDR1 is MDHEN and CDR2 is SYDVKM. V shed 6 bases and J shed 0 bases, with 21 bases lying between them. The CDR3 protein is CASRPDRFGYTSYEQYF. As DNA, the CDR3 is TGTGCCAGCAGACCGGACAGATTCGGTTACACCTCCTACGAGCAGTACTTC.

The sample holds many counts of this clone. This rearrangement joins TRBV28 to TRBJ1-5; a possible D gene is TRBD1 (5 bases). The CDR3 has 16 amino acids. Trimming pared 6 bases from V and 5 bases from J, leaving 20 bases between. Germline values: CDR1 MDHEN, CDR2 SYDVKM. CDR3 DNA sequence: TGTGCCAGCAGACGTACTCCGGGACTTAATCATCAGCCCCAGCATTTT. Translating gives CASRRTPGLNHQPQHF. Full variable domain (remainder filled in from reference TRBV28 and TRBJ1-5): DVKVTQSSRYLVKRTGEKVFLECVQDMDHENMFWYRQDPGLGLRLIYFSYDVKMKEKGDIPEGYSVSREKKERFSLILESASTNQTSMYLCASRRTPGLNHQPQHFGDGTRLSIL.

The chain recombines TRBV5-6 with TRBJ1-2, with D uncertain. Germline V CDR1 and CDR2: SGHDT, YYEEEE. The CDR3 loop spans 15 amino acids. Trimming took 2 bases from V and 4 from J, leaving 15 bases between them. This chain's CDR3 is CASSFQQRSIYGYTF. CDR3 bases: TGTGCCAGCAGCTTTCAACAGAGGAGTATCTATGGCTACACCTTC.

The chain combines TRBV28 with TRBJ1-4, with 12 bases matching TRBD1. The V and J ends lost 5 bases and 2 bases, in that order; junction bases with no gene match: 3. The CDR3 consists of 16 residues. The germline V gene encodes CDR1 MDHEN and CDR2 SYDVKM. This CDR3 reads CASSRDRGPTNEKLFF. CDR3 nucleotide sequence: TGTGCCAGCAGTCGGGACAGGGGGCCCACTAATGAAAAACTGTTTTTT.

The J gene is TRBJ2-7, the V gene TRBV6-1; 7 positions agree with TRBD1. Germline trimming cut 1 base from V and 2 bases from J; bases unmatched to any gene: 5. Germline V lookup: CDR1 MNHNS, CDR2 SASEGT. This CDR3 spans 15 amino acids. This CDR3 is CASSEGTGQTYEQYF. CDR3 nucleotides: TGTGCCAGCAGTGAAGGGACGGGACAGACCTACGAGCAGTACTTC.

The chain carries TRBV5-1 and TRBJ1-2, with D perhaps TRBD1 (6 bases). CDR1 and CDR2 (germline): SGHRS, YFSETQ. Trimming removed 5 bases at V and 8 bases at J, with 16 bases between. The CDR3 runs to 13 residues. CDR3 DNA: TGCGCCAGCAGTACATGGGGGCAGGTGGGCTACACCTTC. Residues: CASSTWGQVGYTF.

The rearrangement uses TRBV4-1 and TRBJ1-5; perhaps TRBD1 as D (6 bases). The germline V gene has CDR1 MGHRA and CDR2 YSYEKL. This CDR3 spans 18 amino acids. Trimming shortened V by 0 bases and J by 0 bases, and 15 bases separated the two germline ends. The CDR3 nucleotides read TGCGCCAGCAGCCAAGACCCCACAGGGCGGTATAGCAATCAGCCCCAGCATTTT. Encoded protein: CASSQDPTGRYSNQPQHF.

This clone was recorded many times. The chain is built from TRBV9 and TRBJ2-5; 11 bases are a match to TRBD2. This CDR3 has 17 amino acids. The V and J ends lost 3 bases and 3 bases, in that order; junction bases with no gene match: 10. Per germline, CDR1 SGDLS and CDR2 YYNGEE. This CDR3 reads CASSANKGTSGKETQYF. For the CDR3, the DNA is TGTGCCAGCAGCGCAAATAAGGGGACTAGCGGAAAAGAGACCCAGTACTTC. Filled out from reference TRBV9 and TRBJ2-5, the complete variable domain reads DSGVTQTPKHLITATGQRVTLRCSPRSGDLSVYWYQQSLDQGLQFLIQYYNGEERAKGNILERFSAQQFPDLHSELNLSSLELGDSALYFCASSANKGTSGKETQYFGPGTRLLVL.

This clone was seen a few times. The chain joins TRBV11-2 to TRBJ2-2, with 11 bases matching TRBD1. V dropped 5 bases and J dropped 0; count of bases not matched to a gene: 2. The CDR3 is 16 amino acids. Germline CDR1 and CDR2: SGHAT and FQNNGV. The CDR3 protein is CASSRTGGANTGELFF. The CDR3 DNA reads as TGTGCCAGCAGCAGGACAGGGGGCGCGAACACCGGGGAGCTGTTTTTT.

This chain uses TRBV7-3 with TRBJ2-3, with TRBD2 matching over 11 bases. Germline V lookup: CDR1 SGHTA, CDR2 FQGTGA. J lost 6 bases, V lost 4 bases, and 0 bases had no gene match. The CDR3 is 13 amino acids. The CDR3, as DNA: TGTGCCAGCAGCTGGACTAGCGGGGATACGCAGTATTTT. Its protein product is CASSWTSGDTQYF.

The chain combines TRBV7-9 with TRBJ2-3; D not resolved. Trimming shortened V by 5 bases and J by 0 bases, and 9 bases separated the two germline ends. CDR3 length: 14 amino acids. Germline V lookup: CDR1 SEHNR, CDR2 FQNEAQ (reference sequence). The DNA of the CDR3 is TGTGCCAGCAGCCCGTTCGGAAGCACAGATACGCAGTATTTT. This translates into CASSPFGSTDTQYF. Complete variable domain (other parts from reference TRBV7-9 and TRBJ2-3): DTGVSQNPRHKITKRGQNVTFRCDPISEHNRLYWYRQTLGQGPEFLTYFQNEAQLEKSRLLSDRFSAERPKGSFSTLEIQRTEQGDSAMYLCASSPFGSTDTQYFGPGTRLTVL.

The rearrangement joins TRBV5-1 to TRBJ2-1; 10 bases line up with TRBD2. This CDR3 contains 15 residues. Germline assignment: CDR1 SGHRS and CDR2 YFSETQ. V shed 5 bases, J shed 12 bases, and the junction held 14 bases outside the gene matches. The CDR3 reads CASSGTSGASGMQFF. Written as DNA, the CDR3 is TGCGCCAGCAGTGGAACTAGCGGGGCGAGTGGGATGCAGTTCTTC.

The V gene is TRBV7-2, the J gene TRBJ2-3; 12 positions agree with TRBD2. With V trimmed by 5 bases and J by 2 bases, 8 bases remained unmatched. CDR1 SGHTA and CDR2 FQGNSA come from the germline V gene. The CDR3 spans 17 residues. This CDR3 reads CASSPRGTSGFTDTQYF. The CDR3 region has the DNA TGTGCCAGCAGCCCTCGCGGGACTAGCGGGTTCACAGATACGCAGTATTTT.

This clone was detected only a few times. The J gene is TRBJ1-2, the V gene TRBV30; D gene uncertain. V was pared by 8 bases and J by 2 bases, with 12 bases between. In germline, CDR1 is GTSNPN, CDR2 SVGIG (reference sequence). The CDR3 totals 12 residues. In DNA, the CDR3 is TGTGCCCGTACCCTACCCAACTATGGCTACACCTTC. This encodes CARTLPNYGYTF. The full variable domain, rest sourced from reference TRBV30 and TRBJ1-2, is SQTIHQWPATLVQPVGSPLSLECTVEGTSNPNLYWYRQAAGRGLQLLFYSVGIGQISSEVPQNLSASRPQDRQFILSSKKLLLSDSGFYLCARTLPNYGYTFGSGTRLTVV.

This chain joins TRBV7-8 and TRBJ1-1; 9 bases map to TRBD1. Germline CDR1 SGHVS, CDR2 FQNEAQ. The CDR3 is 15 residues long. The V segment lost 6 bases and the J segment 6 bases; nucleotides outside the gene matches: 11. For the CDR3, the DNA is TGTGCCAGCAGGAAATTGGGACAGGGTGTCGCTGAAGCTTTCTTT. Encoded protein: CASRKLGQGVAEAFF.

This chain connects TRBV5-8 to TRBJ1-1; D ambiguous. The CDR3 sequence is 14 residues long. The V end lost 1 base, the J end lost 1 base, and 8 bases lay between the germline ends. Germline V gives CDR1 SGHTS, CDR2 YDEGEE. CDR3 in amino acids: CASSLFAKNTEAFF. Written as DNA, the CDR3 is TGTGCCAGCAGCTTGTTTGCCAAGAACACTGAAGCTTTCTTT.

The chain is built from TRBV7-2 and TRBJ2-1; TRBD2 aligns across 13 bases. This CDR3 has 15 residues. V lost 5 bases and J lost 9; bases outside the gene matches: 7. Germline V CDR1 and CDR2: SGHTA, FQGNSA. In nucleotides, the CDR3 is TGTGCCAGCAGCCTCCCGGGACTAGCGGGAACTGAGCAGTTCTTC. Translation: CASSLPGLAGTEQFF.

This clone was counted between two and nine times. The CDR3 sequence is CASSPDAGGEGEKLFF. The CDR3 DNA follows: TGCGCCAGCAGCCCAGACGCGGGGGGCGAGGGTGAAAAACTGTTTTTT. The rearrangement uses TRBV5-1 and TRBJ1-4; D might be TRBD1 (6 bases). The CDR3 spans 16 residues. Germline assignment: CDR1 SGHRS and CDR2 YFSETQ. V lost 4 bases, J lost 7 bases, and 20 bases lay in between.

For the CDR3, the DNA is TGCGCCAGCAGCTTGGGGCCAGGGAATGCGTTCGATGAAAAACTGTTTTTT. It translates to CASSLGPGNAFDEKLFF. The V gene is TRBV5-1, the J gene TRBJ1-4, with a possible D match to TRBD1 (5 bases). The CDR3 contains 17 residues. V shed 0 bases and J shed 6 bases, with 18 bases lying between them. The germline V gene encodes CDR1 SGHRS and CDR2 YFSETQ.

Comment on this clone: Other DNA sequences in the sample encode the same CDR3. J is TRBJ1-5 and V is TRBV4-1, with D unresolved. CDR1 is MGHRA, CDR2 YSYEKL, per germline. Trimming took 0 bases from V and 4 from J, leaving 7 bases between them. This CDR3 comprises 14 residues. This CDR3 is CASSQDQSNQPQHF. CDR3 in DNA: TGCGCCAGCAGCCAAGATCAATCAAATCAGCCCCAGCATTTT.

J is TRBJ2-5 and V is TRBV28; 12 positions agree with TRBD2. J gave up 1 base and V 6 bases, and 3 bases lay outside the gene matches. Germline-derived CDR1 and CDR2 are MDHEN and SYDVKM. The CDR3 is 15 residues long. The CDR3 sequence: CASRGLAGRQETQYF. In DNA form, the CDR3 reads TGTGCCAGCAGGGGACTAGCGGGCCGCCAAGAGACCCAGTACTTC. The full variable domain, completed using reference TRBV28 and TRBJ2-5, is DVKVTQSSRYLVKRTGEKVFLECVQDMDHENMFWYRQDPGLGLRLIYFSYDVKMKEKGDIPEGYSVSREKKERFSLILESASTNQTSMYLCASRGLAGRQETQYFGPGTRLLVL.

On this clone itself: It differs at one base from a far larger clone, so likely a read error. The chain uses TRBV2 and TRBJ2-3; 10 bases align to TRBD2. This CDR3 contains 17 residues. CDR1 is SNHLY and CDR2 is FYNNEI in the germline V gene. V gave up 6 bases and J gave up 2 bases; unmatched junction bases: 11. The CDR3 DNA is TGTGCCAGCAGCCGCGGACTAGCGGAAGGGATCACAGATACGCAGTATTTT. Amino acids: CASSRGLAEGITDTQYF.

This clone has only a few counts. The CDR3, as DNA: TGTGCCAGCAGCTTGGGAGTAGCCAAAAACATTCAGTACTTC. Its protein product is CASSLGVAKNIQYF. This rearrangement joins TRBV5-5 to TRBJ2-4; D is uncertain. This CDR3 is built from 14 residues. The germline V gene encodes CDR1 SGHKS and CDR2 YYEKEE (reference sequence). The V gene lost 0 bases and the J gene lost 0 bases, with 4 bases spanning the gap.

The rearrangement joins TRBV28 to TRBJ1-5; D ambiguous. V was cut by 3 bases and J by 7 bases, with 13 bases left in between. CDR1 and CDR2 (germline): MDHEN, SYDVKM. The CDR3 length is 14 residues. The CDR3 nucleotides are TGTGCCAGCAGTTTGGTGGCCCTGCCCCAGCCCCAGCATTTT. Translated: CASSLVALPQPQHF.

A single count supports this clone. The gene calls are TRBV5-1 and TRBJ2-1; D unclear. Germline loops: CDR1 SGHRS, CDR2 YFSETQ. The V end lost 4 bases, the J end lost 6 bases, and 11 bases lay between the germline ends. CDR3 size: 13 residues. The CDR3 nucleotides read TGCGCCAGCAGCACTGAGATCGTCAATGAGCAGTTCTTC. Translating gives CASSTEIVNEQFF.